These T cell receptor beta chains were read from a single sample in a study of cytomegalovirus exposure and HLA in healthy donors. The data were produced by immunoSEQ multiplex PCR, yet TCRdb's version contains in-frame clones alone and is incomplete. The repertoire consists of about 170,000 clones, with roughly 84% occurring once and the leading ten covering about 1.5%. Sequencing was carried out using PBMCs. All receptors derive from a male donor in good health and CMV-seronegative. CDR3s include the opening cysteine and the closing phenylalanine or tryptophan. A D gene is named only where the DNA matches it firmly. Only part of the rows carry a size: once, few, many, or a class if the clone is expanded.

d_call j_call cdr3_length v_call clone_size cdr3_aa cdr3_nt
TRBD2 TRBJ2-7 15 TRBV2 few CASSEGTSLAYEQYF TGTGCCAGCAGTGAAGGGACTAGCTTAGCCTACGAGCAGTACTTC
. TRBJ2-5 12 TRBV7-2 . CASSPYLETQYF TGTGCCAGCAGCCCCTATTTAGAGACCCAGTACTTC
. TRBJ2-1 12 TRBV2 . CASKTESNEQFF TGTGCCAGCAAGACAGAATCGAATGAGCAGTTCTTC
. TRBJ1-5 16 TRBV28 . CASSFLGLSSGQPQHF TGTGCCAGCAGTTTTTTGGGTTTGTCCTCAGGGCAGCCCCAGCATTTT
TRBD1 TRBJ2-3 16 TRBV5-6 . CASSYSTGAWTDTQYF TGTGCCAGCAGCTACTCGACAGGGGCTTGGACAGATACGCAGTATTTT
TRBD1 TRBJ2-2 16 TRBV7-3 . CASSLGGQGETGELFF TGTGCCAGCAGCCTCGGGGGACAGGGGGAAACCGGGGAGCTGTTTTTT
. TRBJ1-1 14 TRBV18 few CASSPPRGNTEAFF TGTGCCAGCTCACCACCCCGGGGGAACACTGAAGCTTTCTTT
TRBD2 TRBJ2-1 18 TRBV9 few CASSESGSRKSSYNEQFF TGTGCCAGCAGCGAAAGCGGGAGCCGGAAGAGCTCCTACAATGAGCAGTTCTTC
TRBD1 TRBJ1-3 15 TRBV2 . CASSDPGQGGNTIYF TGTGCCAGCAGTGACCCGGGACAGGGAGGAAACACCATATATTTT
. TRBJ1-6 14 TRBV9 . CASSEGVINSPLHF TGTGCCAGCAGCGAGGGAGTAATTAATTCACCCCTCCACTTT
. TRBJ2-1 15 TRBV28 . CASSSSSHSYNEQFF TGTGCCAGCAGTTCGTCTAGCCACTCCTACAATGAGCAGTTCTTC
. TRBJ2-5 11 TRBV18 few CASSPGETQYF TGTGCCAGCTCACCCGGGGAGACCCAGTACTTC
. TRBJ1-3 16 TRBV25-1 . CASSEPGGGRGNTIYF TGTGCCAGCAGTGAGCCTGGGGGAGGCCGTGGAAACACCATATATTTT
. TRBJ2-7 14 TRBV27 . CASSWAGAAYEQYF TGTGCCAGCAGTTGGGCAGGGGCTGCCTACGAGCAGTACTTC
. TRBJ1-1 12 TRBV28 few CASTDSYTEAFF TGTGCCAGCACCGACAGCTACACTGAAGCTTTCTTT
. TRBJ1-3 15 TRBV7-9 . CASSGRQRAGNTIYF TGTGCCAGCAGCGGCCGGCAGAGGGCTGGAAACACCATATATTTT
TRBD1 TRBJ1-5 16 TRBV27 . CASSFSGQGFTQPQHF TGTGCCAGCAGTTTCTCCGGACAGGGATTTACTCAGCCCCAGCATTTT
TRBD1 TRBJ2-7 15 TRBV4-1 few CASSQEGQGGYEQYF TGCGCCAGCAGCCAGGAGGGACAGGGGGGATACGAGCAGTACTTC
. TRBJ2-2 14 TRBV7-3 . CASSPQRDTGELFF TGTGCCAGCAGCCCACAGAGGGACACCGGGGAGCTGTTTTTT
TRBD2 TRBJ2-6 16 TRBV6-5 . CASSSGGPAGANVLTF TGTGCCAGCAGTTCGGGGGGTCCGGCTGGGGCCAACGTCCTGACTTTC
TRBD1 TRBJ1-4 18 TRBV15 . CATSRGGGGRTTNEKLFF TGTGCCACCAGCAGAGGAGGGGGCGGCCGAACAACTAATGAAAAACTGTTTTTT
. TRBJ1-4 15 TRBV9 . CASSEQGLENEKLFF TGTGCCAGCAGCGAACAGGGTCTGGAGAATGAAAAACTGTTTTTT
TRBD1 TRBJ2-7 14 TRBV2 once CASSRTGVPYEQYF TGTGCCAGCAGTAGGACAGGGGTTCCATACGAGCAGTACTTC
. TRBJ2-7 13 TRBV6-6 few CASSYAGSYEQYF TGTGCCAGCAGTTACGCGGGTTCCTACGAGCAGTACTTC
TRBD2 TRBJ2-2 19 TRBV4-2 . CASRSNPSGRPIRTGELFF TGTGCCAGCAGATCCAACCCTAGCGGGAGGCCGATCCGGACCGGGGAGCTGTTTTTT
TRBD1 TRBJ1-6 15 TRBV28 . CASSFAGTENSPLHF TGTGCCAGCAGTTTTGCTGGGACAGAAAATTCACCCCTCCACTTT
. TRBJ1-1 16 TRBV5-4 . CASSLGGLQGITEAFF TGTGCCAGCAGCTTGGGGGGTCTGCAGGGGATCACTGAAGCTTTCTTT
TRBD1 TRBJ2-7 14 TRBV29-1 . CSVEEGQGYYEQYF TGCAGCGTTGAAGAGGGACAGGGTTACTACGAGCAGTACTTC
TRBD2 TRBJ2-7 15 TRBV11-3 once CASSEGLAGVGEQYF TGTGCCAGCAGCGAGGGACTAGCGGGAGTCGGGGAGCAGTACTTC
. TRBJ1-1 13 TRBV6-4 once CASKMTANTEAFF TGTGCCAGCAAGATGACAGCGAACACTGAAGCTTTCTTT
. TRBJ2-5 16 TRBV6-5 . CASSYSRQQLQETQYF TGTGCCAGCAGTTACTCGAGACAGCAACTCCAAGAGACCCAGTACTTC
. TRBJ1-5 14 TRBV28 . CASTLPGSNQPQHF TGTGCCAGCACGCTACCGGGTAGCAATCAGCCCCAGCATTTT
. TRBJ1-2 12 TRBV7-9 few CSSSPQGRGYTF TGTTCCAGCAGCCCCCAGGGAAGAGGCTACACCTTC
TRBD2 TRBJ2-1 14 TRBV5-6 . CASSLSGGAVEQFF TGTGCCAGCAGCTTGTCCGGGGGGGCCGTTGAGCAGTTCTTC
. TRBJ1-1 14 TRBV11-3 . CASSSSAGTSEAFF TGTGCCAGCAGCTCGAGCGCCGGGACAAGCGAAGCTTTCTTT
TRBD1 TRBJ2-2 15 TRBV6-6 . CASSRTGGYNGEPFF TGTGCCAGCAGTAGGACAGGGGGCTATAACGGGGAGCCGTTTTTT
TRBD2 TRBJ2-7 16 TRBV30 . CAWRTSGRAVSYEQYF TGTGCCTGGAGGACTAGCGGGAGGGCCGTATCCTACGAGCAGTACTTC
. TRBJ2-2 15 TRBV9 . CASSNGLRNTGELFF TGTGCCAGCAGCAACGGACTACGGAACACCGGGGAGCTGTTTTTT
TRBD1 TRBJ1-5 16 TRBV29-1 . CSVLEGQGHSNQPQHF TGCAGCGTACTCGAGGGACAGGGTCATAGCAATCAGCCCCAGCATTTT
TRBD2 TRBJ2-7 18 TRBV5-6 few CASSLDGLAGGIYYEQYF TGTGCCAGCAGCTTGGACGGACTAGCGGGGGGGATTTACTACGAGCAGTACTTC
. TRBJ2-7 15 TRBV5-6 . CASSLPEKQGYEQYF TGTGCCAGCAGCTTGCCCGAAAAACAGGGCTACGAGCAGTACTTC
TRBD1 TRBJ2-7 15 TRBV6-1 . CASRPPGDRVYEQYF TGTGCCAGCAGGCCTCCGGGGGACAGGGTCTACGAGCAGTACTTC
. TRBJ2-4 15 TRBV18 . CASSPGRQPGNIQYF TGTGCCAGCTCACCGGGCAGGCAGCCCGGAAACATTCAGTACTTC
. TRBJ1-5 11 TRBV9 . CASRGGAPQHF TGTGCCAGCAGGGGGGGAGCGCCCCAGCATTTT
TRBD2 TRBJ2-5 15 TRBV29-1 . CSSTPSGRMGETQYF TGCAGCTCAACCCCTAGCGGGAGAATGGGAGAGACCCAGTACTTC
. TRBJ1-5 13 TRBV5-1 once CASRQDTGRPQHF TGCGCCAGCAGACAGGACACGGGTCGGCCCCAGCATTTT
TRBD1 TRBJ1-2 13 TRBV2 . CASISQGSYGYTF TGTGCCAGCATCTCACAGGGGAGCTATGGCTACACCTTC
TRBD1 TRBJ2-7 14 TRBV6-6 . CASSLPGQGIKQYF TGTGCCAGCAGTTTGCCGGGACAGGGAATAAAGCAGTACTTC
TRBD2 TRBJ2-3 21 TRBV9 . CASSPHRRLAGLLQTADTQYF TGTGCCAGCAGCCCACACCGGAGACTAGCGGGACTCTTACAGACTGCAGATACGCAGTATTTT
. TRBJ2-2 17 TRBV7-9 . CASSLDGLAANTGELFF TGTGCCAGCAGCTTAGATGGATTAGCGGCGAACACCGGGGAGCTGTTTTTT
. TRBJ2-5 15 TRBV5-4 once CASSLDAGDQETQYF TGTGCCAGCAGCTTGGATGCAGGGGACCAAGAGACCCAGTACTTC
. TRBJ1-3 15 TRBV9 . CASSVDAVSGNTIYF TGTGCCAGCAGCGTAGATGCAGTCTCAGGAAACACCATATATTTT
. TRBJ2-3 17 TRBV6-8 once CASSKLRDLSYTDTQYF TGTGCCAGCAGTAAACTAAGGGACTTATCCTACACAGATACGCAGTATTTT